The 21 T cell receptor beta chains presented below share a single source sample, sequenced in a study of low-dose radiotherapy and immunotherapy resistance in tumors. Stated time point: before trial treatment. With TRAV- and TRBV-specific primers, first-strand cDNA was made, covering the alpha and beta chains. With a V-primer adapter and a constant-region primer, TCRs were amplified for approximately 19 PCR cycles. Each CDR3 protein is one row after TCRdb ran MiXCR on the reads. The sample holds roughly 76,000 distinct CDR3 sequences, under 20% seen once. The source was PBMCs, collected before treatment. The source is a male donor with prostate cancer.

This clonotype was seen at least ten times. This sequence joins TRBV15 and TRBJ2-7; D may be TRBD2 (7 bases). CDR3 length: 16 residues. V was shortened by 0 bases and J by 2 bases, with 14 bases between the two germline ends. CDR1 and CDR2 (germline): LNHNV, YYDKDF (reference sequence). The CDR3 reads CATSRDGQGRAYEQYF. The CDR3, as DNA: TGTGCCACCAGCAGAGATGGGCAGGGGAGGGCCTACGAGCAGTACTTC.

This clonotype appeared many times. This chain uses TRBV6-4 with TRBJ2-3; 9 bases are shared with TRBD1. The V and J ends lost 5 bases and 4 bases, in that order; junction bases with no gene match: 4. There are 14 residues in the CDR3. Germline lookup yields CDR1 MRHNA and CDR2 SNTAGT. CDR3 nucleotides: TGTGCCAGCAGTAGGGACAGGGCTGCAGATACGCAGTATTTT. It is translated as CASSRDRAADTQYF.

Ten or more counts support this clonotype. The J gene is TRBJ1-6, the V gene TRBV9, with D uncertain. The V end lost 0 bases, the J end lost 8 bases, and 9 bases lay between the germline ends. The CDR3 covers 14 residues. CDR1 is SGDLS and CDR2 is YYNGEE in the germline V gene. Here the CDR3 DNA reads TGTGCCAGCAGCGTAGAGGTAGCAGATTCACCCCTCCACTTT. Its protein is CASSVEVADSPLHF. The variable domain in full, with the rest retrieved from reference TRBV9 and TRBJ1-6, is DSGVTQTPKHLITATGQRVTLRCSPRSGDLSVYWYQQSLDQGLQFLIQYYNGEERAKGNILERFSAQQFPDLHSELNLSSLELGDSALYFCASSVEVADSPLHFGNGTRLTVT.

This clonotype was detected ten times or more. The CDR3 coding sequence is TGTGCCAGCAGCGACGTCTACGAGCAGTACTTC. Protein: CASSDVYEQYF. V usage is TRBV7-9 and J usage is TRBJ2-7; D not resolved. Germline values: CDR1 SEHNR, CDR2 FQNEAQ (reference sequence). V was pared by 5 bases and J by 3 bases, with 5 bases between. The CDR3 loop spans 11 amino acids. The full variable domain, rest sourced from reference TRBV7-9 and TRBJ2-7, is DTGVSQNPRHKITKRGQNVTFRCDPISEHNRLYWYRQTLGQGPEFLTYFQNEAQLEKSRLLSDRFSAERPKGSFSTLEIQRTEQGDSAMYLCASSDVYEQYFGPGTRLTVT.

Turning to this clonotype: A read error is likely here: a far larger clone is one base away. The chain has TRBV6-6 and TRBJ2-1; 12 bases fit TRBD1. This CDR3 is built from 14 residues. Germline loops: CDR1 MNHNY, CDR2 SVGAGI (reference sequence). V dropped 5 bases and J dropped 10; count of bases not matched to a gene: 6. For the CDR3, the DNA is TGTGCCAGCAGTACGGGACAGGGGGCGTACGAGCAGTTCTTC. The encoded protein is CASSTGQGAYEQFF.

Comments on this clonotype: A read error likely explains this, since a far larger clone differs by one base. The J gene is TRBJ2-1, the V gene TRBV7-6, with 10 positions matching TRBD2. Germline CDR1 reads SGHVS; CDR2 reads FNYEAQ. This CDR3 is 16 amino acids long. V trimming: 5 bases; J trimming: 10 bases; junction bases outside the gene matches: 14. The CDR3 DNA follows: TGTGCCAGCAGCCAAGGCGGGGTAGCGGGGGGCTACGAGCAGTTCTTC. This gives the protein CASSQGGVAGGYEQFF.

The chain recombines TRBV20-1 with TRBJ2-3; 10 bases align to TRBD2. The CDR3 runs 13 residues. CDR1 and CDR2 (germline): DFQATT, SNEGSKA (reference sequence). The CDR3 spells CSVGASGGGTQYF. CDR3 bases: TGCAGCGTCGGAGCTAGCGGGGGTGGTACGCAGTATTTT.

There are many counts of this clonotype. The J gene is TRBJ2-1, the V gene TRBV9; the D gene could be TRBD1 or TRBD2 (6 bases each). Deletions cut 3 bases from V and 0 bases from J, with 13 bases between. Germline CDR1 reads SGDLS; CDR2 reads YYNGEE. The CDR3 loop spans 16 amino acids. The CDR3 sequence is CASSAGDTSSYNEQFF. The CDR3 DNA sequence: TGTGCCAGCAGCGCGGGGGACACTAGCTCCTACAATGAGCAGTTCTTC.

This clonotype was seen ten or more times. This sequence joins TRBV12-3 or TRBV12-4 and TRBJ1-2; 7 bases are a match to TRBD1. The CDR3 contains 12 residues. Losses at the gene ends were 6 bases for V and 8 bases for J; bases not matched to a gene: 6. DNA of the CDR3: TGTGCCAGCAGGACCCAAGGGGGCGGCTACACCTTC. It is translated as CASRTQGGGYTF.

This clonotype was counted many times. This chain connects TRBV6-5 to TRBJ2-7, with TRBD2 identical over 7 bases. The V segment lost 6 bases and the J segment 3 bases; nucleotides outside the gene matches: 11. The germline gives CDR1 MNHEY, CDR2 SVGAGI. This CDR3 comprises 15 residues. Written as DNA, the CDR3 is TGTGCCAGCAGGAGTAACCCGGGAGGAGGCTACGAGCAGTACTTC. It yields the protein CASRSNPGGGYEQYF.

This chain uses TRBV5-4 with TRBJ2-7; 10 bases fit TRBD2. The germline gives CDR1 SGHNT, CDR2 YYREEE (reference sequence). The CDR3 loop spans 15 amino acids. Trimming at V came to 2 bases and at J to 5 bases, leaving 7 bases not matched to a gene. The CDR3 DNA reads as TGTGCCAGCAGCTTAGAAGCGGGAGGGCCCCACGAGCAGTACTTC. Its protein product is CASSLEAGGPHEQYF.

This clonotype has at least ten counts. J is TRBJ1-3 and V is TRBV20-1; D call uncertain. The CDR3 is 13 amino acids. Germline V lookup: CDR1 DFQATT, CDR2 SNEGSKA (reference sequence). Deletions cut 2 bases from V and 0 bases from J, with 5 bases between. CDR3 in amino acids: CSARLNSGNTIYF. In nucleotides, the CDR3 is TGCAGTGCTAGACTGAACTCTGGAAACACCATATATTTT.

Ten or more counts support this clonotype. This chain joins TRBV20-1 and TRBJ2-7, with TRBD1 matching 7 bases. J was trimmed by 3 bases and V by 3 bases; bases with no gene match: 8. Germline-derived CDR1 and CDR2 are DFQATT and SNEGSKA (reference sequence). This CDR3 has 14 amino acids. This CDR3 reads CSARVTGPHYEQYF. The CDR3 DNA reads TGCAGTGCTAGGGTGACAGGGCCCCACTACGAGCAGTACTTC.

This clonotype was picked up many times. The rearrangement joins TRBV7-8 to TRBJ1-1; 7 bases map to TRBD1. This CDR3 comprises 18 residues. Trimming removed 5 bases from V and 4 bases from J; junction bases left unmatched: 19. The germline CDR1 and CDR2 sequences are SGHVS and FQNEAQ. CDR3 residues: CASSRSHRGTTETTEAFF. The DNA for the CDR3 is TGTGCCAGCAGCCGGTCCCACAGGGGAACTACGGAAACCACTGAAGCTTTCTTT.

The chain links TRBV28 to TRBJ2-1, with D possibly being TRBD2 (6 bases). With 8 bases removed from V and 2 bases from J, the gap between germline ends came to 10 bases. The CDR3 consists of 13 residues. Per the germline V gene, CDR1 is MDHEN and CDR2 is SYDVKM. The CDR3 sequence is CASERAPYNEQFF. CDR3 nucleotide sequence: TGTGCCAGCGAGCGGGCGCCCTACAATGAGCAGTTCTTC.

The chain is built from TRBV5-1 and TRBJ2-3; D is perhaps TRBD2 (5 bases). CDR1 is SGHRS and CDR2 is YFSETQ in the germline V gene. The CDR3 has 15 amino acids. V was trimmed by 4 bases and J by 8 bases, leaving 20 bases between them. The CDR3 coding sequence is TGCGCCAGCAGCGCAGTAGAGGGAAAGACGGGTACGCAGTATTTT. It codes for CASSAVEGKTGTQYF.

Worth noting for this clonotype: A far bigger clonotype differs at one base, so this is likely a read error. The V gene is TRBV21-1, the J gene TRBJ2-1; the listed D gene, TRBD1, was not tested against the DNA. TRBV21-1 is given as a pseudogene. This CDR3 is 17 amino acids long. CDR3 in amino acids: CASRTRGAGAGSYEQFF. CDR3 nucleotide sequence: TGTGCCAGCAGAACTAGGGGAGCGGGGGCGGGCTCCTACGAGCAGTTCTTC.

The chain carries TRBV4-2 and TRBJ1-2; tentative D call: TRBD1 (6 bases). CDR1 and CDR2 from the germline V gene are LGHNA and YNFKEQ. Trimming stripped 0 bases from V and 2 bases from J, with 10 bases between. The CDR3 has 15 amino acids. The CDR3 nucleotides read TGTGCCAGCAGCCAAGAAGGGCAGGGGAACTATGGCTACACCTTC. Translating gives CASSQEGQGNYGYTF.

This clonotype was picked up many times. The chain employs TRBV7-2 and TRBJ2-3; either TRBD1 or TRBD2 may fit D (6 bases each). V lost 1 base and J lost 0, with 14 bases in between. The CDR3 covers 17 residues. Per the germline V gene, CDR1 is SGHTA and CDR2 is FQGNSA. The CDR3 here is CASSLVGGLDSTDTQYF. For the CDR3, the DNA is TGTGCCAGCAGCTTAGTCGGGGGCTTAGATAGCACAGATACGCAGTATTTT.

This clonotype appeared many times. The chain employs TRBV30 and TRBJ2-1; D might be TRBD2 (6 bases). Per germline, CDR1 GTSNPN and CDR2 SVGIG (reference sequence). The CDR3 totals 14 residues. Trimming left V 2 bases short and J 6 bases short, with 14 bases between. The CDR3 sequence: CAWSLPPGVNEQFF. As DNA, the CDR3 is TGTGCCTGGAGTCTACCCCCGGGAGTCAATGAGCAGTTCTTC.

This clonotype showed up many times. The rearrangement uses TRBV24-1 and TRBJ2-3, with D possibly matching TRBD1 (5 bases). V was shortened by 0 bases and J by 6 bases, with 18 bases between the two germline ends. In germline, CDR1 is KGHDR, CDR2 SFDVKD. The CDR3 runs to 17 residues. The CDR3 sequence: CATSDLATGPEADTQYF. The CDR3 DNA follows: TGTGCCACCAGTGATTTGGCAACAGGTCCCGAAGCGGATACGCAGTATTTT.